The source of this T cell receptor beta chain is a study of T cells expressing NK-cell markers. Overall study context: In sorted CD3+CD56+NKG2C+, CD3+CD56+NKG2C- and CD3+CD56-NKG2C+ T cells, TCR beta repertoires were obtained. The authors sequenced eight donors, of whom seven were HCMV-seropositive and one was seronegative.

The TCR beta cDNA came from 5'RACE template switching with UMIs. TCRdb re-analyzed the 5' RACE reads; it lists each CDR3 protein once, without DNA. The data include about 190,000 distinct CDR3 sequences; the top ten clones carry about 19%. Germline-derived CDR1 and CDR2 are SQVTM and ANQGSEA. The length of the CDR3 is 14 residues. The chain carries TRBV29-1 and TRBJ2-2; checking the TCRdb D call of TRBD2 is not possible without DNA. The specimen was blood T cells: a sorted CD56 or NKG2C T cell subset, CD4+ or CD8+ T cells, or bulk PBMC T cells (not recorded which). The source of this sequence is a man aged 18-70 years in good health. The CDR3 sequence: CSVAGLLKGGELFF.